This T cell receptor beta chain was sequenced in a study of T cells in Graves' hyperthyroidism and ophthalmopathy. Germline assignment: CDR1 MNHNY and CDR2 SVGAGI (reference sequence). The V and J ends lost 2 bases and 1 base, in that order; junction bases with no gene match: 12. This CDR3 is 18 amino acids long. Researchers amplified the TCR beta CDR3 regions from RNA transcripts. The study used the HTBI primer set for a first-round RT-PCR of the TCR CDR3. TCRdb passed the multiplex PCR reads through MiXCR, listing each CDR3 protein once. The data contain under 450,000 distinct CDR3 sequences, approximately 13% of them singletons. This clonotype was counted ten times or more.

This TCR came from a man younger than 45 with Graves' hyperthyroidism that later progressed to Graves' ophthalmopathy. The rearrangement joins TRBV6-6 to TRBJ2-5; 8 nucleotides agree with TRBD1. Sequencing was done on a sample of blood. As DNA, the CDR3 is TGTGCCAGCAGTTACAGAGACCCCAGGGGGCTAACCCAAGAGACCCAGTACTTC. This codes for CASSYRDPRGLTQETQYF.